This TCR beta chain was documented in a study of beta chain features in type 1 diabetes. Trimming took off 2 bases at V and 4 bases at J, with 17 bases between the two ends. Germline CDR1 is SEHNR and CDR2 is FQNEAQ (reference sequence). The CDR3 has 16 amino acids. Whole-study results and caveats: Moderate yet significant TCRB CDR3 shortening was seen in Type 1 diabetes patients in all four CD4+ subsets. It was not settled here whether HLA type affects TCRB rearrangement.

Cells sorted by CD45RO/CCR7/CD25/CD127/CD95/CD27 comprised CD4+ naive, central memory, regulatory and stem cell-like memory cells. Expressed TCRB transcripts were sequenced because the isolated RNA had all been reverse transcribed beforehand. Assay used: immunoSEQ multiplex PCR; TCRdb lists only in-frame clones, some missing. The sample records 20,000 to 25,000 clones, 69% being singletons. Turning to this clone: Its matching antigen is unknown.

This TCR was recovered from a man aged 18-30 years with type 1 diabetes. Sequencing was carried out using Tregs from blood. The chain recombines TRBV7-9 with TRBJ1-1, with a possible D match to TRBD1 (6 bases). This CDR3 is CASSLLGAHGFTEAFF. The CDR3 DNA sequence: TGTGCCAGCAGCTTATTGGGGGCCCACGGGTTCACTGAAGCTTTCTTT.